A single sample is the source of the 7 T cell receptor beta chains below, sequenced in a study of T cell changes during pregnancy in multiple sclerosis. Sequencing used immunoSEQ multiplex PCR; TCRdb keeps in-frame clones, though not all of them. The sample holds around 50,000 clones, almost 95% seen once. Sequenced here: CD8+ T cells from peripheral blood mononuclear cells, sampled in the first trimester of pregnancy. These receptors all come from a female donor with multiple sclerosis, enrolled in a pregnancy study.

In regard to this clone: This likely comes from a read error, as the CDR3 has no conserved phenylalanine or tryptophan at its end. The limits of the CDR3 on the DNA are not certain, so only TCRdb's listed CDR3 is given. The rearrangement joins TRBV7-9 to TRBJ1-1. Per germline, CDR1 SEHNR and CDR2 FQNEAQ (reference sequence). Inclusive of both ends, the CDR3 amounts to 11 amino acids. CDR3 protein: CASDPRGGFLY.

The chain couples TRBV27 to TRBJ2-3; 7 nucleotides align to TRBD2. Germline CDR1 MNHEY, CDR2 SMNVEV (reference sequence). The CDR3 runs to 16 residues. V gave up 0 bases and J gave up 5 bases; unmatched junction bases: 8. The CDR3 bases are TGTGCCAGCAGTTTATCCGGTCGGGAGGAAGTAGATACGCAGTATTTT. Translating it yields CASSLSGREEVDTQYF.

V and J are TRBV4-2 and TRBJ2-7, with TRBD1 matching 8 bases. V gave up 0 bases and J gave up 2 bases; unmatched junction bases: 6. The germline V gene encodes CDR1 LGHNA and CDR2 YNFKEQ. The length of the CDR3 is 16 residues. The CDR3 DNA sequence: TGTGCCAGCAGCCAAGATTGGACAGGGAAGACCTACGAGCAGTACTTC. Its translation is CASSQDWTGKTYEQYF.

This clone was counted a single time. At one boundary the junction diverges from the germline segment, which might be a read error. The rearrangement uses TRBV28 and TRBJ2-5; 7 bases are shared with TRBD2. Germline values: CDR1 MDHEN, CDR2 SYDVKM. The CDR3 is made up of 18 amino acids. As DNA, the CDR3 is TGTGCTAGCAGATTTAAGGCCTGGGGGGGGATGGGCCAAGAGACCCAGTACTTC. Translation gives CASRFKAWGGMGQETQYF.

A single count supports this clone. The DNA of the CDR3 is TGTGCCAGCAGCCATGGGACAGCCGGAGGGACTGAAGCTTTCTTT. It translates to CASSHGTAGGTEAFF. The chain is built from TRBV4-2 and TRBJ1-1; 7 bases fit TRBD1. Looked up from germline, CDR1 is LGHNA and CDR2 is YNFKEQ. This CDR3 contains 15 residues. The V gene end was trimmed by 3 bases and the J gene end by 5 bases; junction bases not matched to a gene: 9.

The chain has TRBV27 and TRBJ2-5, with D possibly matching TRBD2 (5 bases). Trimming removed 3 bases from V and 5 bases from J, with 16 bases in between. The CDR3 extends over 15 amino acids. Germline loops: CDR1 MNHEY, CDR2 SMNVEV (reference sequence). This CDR3 reads CASSFGRVKWETQYF. CDR3 sequence (DNA): TGTGCCAGCAGTTTCGGGCGGGTGAAATGGGAGACCCAGTACTTC.

This rearrangement joins TRBV7-6 to TRBJ2-5, with 10 bases matching TRBD2. The CDR3 runs to 15 residues. The V gene's germline CDR1 is SGHVS and CDR2 FNYEAQ. With V trimmed by 4 bases and J by 5 bases, 7 bases remained unmatched. In DNA, the CDR3 is TGTGCCAGCAGCTCAACGCTAGCGGGAGAGGAGACCCAGTACTTC. Its translation: CASSSTLAGEETQYF.